This TCR beta chain was obtained from a study of PD-L1 blockade in urothelial cancer. Overall study context: The year 2014 saw patients start atezolizumab, 1,200 mg intravenously every 3 weeks. Blood gave a median about 140,000 T cells.

This clone was picked up one time. The junction departs from the called germline gene at one end, perhaps through a read error. Noted time point: pretreatment peripheral blood. Urothelial carcinoma in patients was locally advanced or metastatic. Each PCR received spiked synthetic TCR analog templates. Method: immunoSEQ multiplex PCR; TCRdb's copy keeps in-frame clones and lacks some. The table lists about 52,000 clones, around 79% of them singletons, with approximately 3.7% in the top ten. This CDR3 spans 12 amino acids. Germline lookup yields CDR1 SGHAT and CDR2 FQNNGV. Sequencing used PBMCs, obtained around atezolizumab (anti-PD-L1) treatment. This chain joins TRBV11-2 and TRBJ1-1, with no clear D. The sequence was obtained from a man between 65 and 85 years old with urothelial cancer. The CDR3 DNA is TGTGCCAGCAGGCCCGCGAACCCTGAAGCTTTCTTT. Encoded protein: CASRPANPEAFF.